This T cell receptor (beta chain) was sequenced during a study of blood T cell repertoires in COVID-19. Study-level background: Samples representing acute and convalescent COVID-19 were sourced from the United States, Italy and Spain. The cDNA or gDNA used as material had been derived from T cells, B-cell-depleted T cells, or PBMCs.

In the authors' workflow: Nucleated cell number was recorded as an estimate derived from reference gene primer amplification. Profiled with immunoSEQ multiplex PCR; TCRdb holds only in-frame clones, not every one. That table gives V, J and clone size, and the DNA gave D and trimming. The sample contains roughly 100,000 clones, about 90% of which appear only once. This CDR3 is 16 amino acids long. The trim removed 6 bases at V and 1 base at J, leaving 10 bases unmatched. CDR1 and CDR2 (germline): MRHNA, SNTAGT. This TCR came from a human donor in a cohort sampled during active COVID-19. The source material was peripheral blood. This chain joins TRBV6-4 and TRBJ2-3, with TRBD2 matching 7 bases. CDR3 residues: CASSLRLAVGTDTQYF. The CDR3 DNA sequence: TGTGCCAGCAGCTTACGACTAGCCGTCGGCACAGATACGCAGTATTTT.